These 19 T cell receptor beta chains share one sample of origin, sequenced in a study of T cell repertoires in cytomegalovirus infection. From the reads, TCRdb called clonotypes with MiXCR, one entry per CDR3 protein. The sample has a few hundred thousand distinct CDR3 sequences, approximately 17% seen once. The sequenced sample consisted of CD8+ T cells from PBMCs. These receptors were taken from a human donor in good health (CMV status not recorded). Some clones in this sample may be carry-over from other donors' samples.

This clonotype was seen a handful of times. The chain carries TRBV6-2 or TRBV6-3 and TRBJ1-1, with TRBD1 as a possible D gene (5 bases). The CDR3 consists of 15 residues. CDR1 is MNHEY, CDR2 SVGEGT, per germline. V dropped 5 bases and J dropped 0 bases, with 13 bases sitting between them. Here the CDR3 DNA reads TGTGCCAGCAGTATGGGGTACAGGTTGAACACTGAAGCTTTCTTT. Translation gives CASSMGYRLNTEAFF.

The CDR3 is CASSEAGTSGGPEETQYF. DNA of the CDR3: TGTGCCAGCAGTGAAGCGGGGACTAGCGGGGGGCCCGAAGAGACCCAGTACTTC. The V call is TRBV2, the J call TRBJ2-5, with 15 positions matching TRBD2. Looked up from germline, CDR1 is SNHLY and CDR2 is FYNNEI. The ends lost 0 bases at V and 3 bases at J; junction bases unmatched: 5. The CDR3 runs 18 residues.

CDR3: CASSLVSYSGQPQHF. The CDR3 DNA follows: TGTGCCAGCAGTTTAGTTTCCTATAGCGGGCAGCCCCAGCATTTT. The rearrangement uses TRBV28 and TRBJ1-5, with D unresolved. The ends were cut back, 2 bases at V and 7 bases at J, with 15 bases in the middle. From germline, CDR1 is MDHEN and CDR2 SYDVKM. CDR3 length: 15 amino acids.

This chain links TRBV6-5 with TRBJ1-2; TRBD1 might be the D (6 bases). With 0 bases removed from V and 4 bases from J, the gap between germline ends came to 15 bases. Germline V gene data show CDR1 as MNHEY and CDR2 as SVGAGI. The CDR3 has 16 residues. The CDR3 region is CASSYSWGGGSYGYTF. CDR3 sequence (DNA): TGTGCCAGCAGTTACTCGTGGGGGGGCGGAAGCTATGGCTACACCTTC.

The table lists this clonotype with a few counts. CDR3 residues: CASSFLASDGQYF. The DNA of the CDR3 is TGTGCCAGCAGCTTCCTAGCGTCGGACGGGCAGTACTTC. The chain links TRBV7-2 to TRBJ2-7; weak D call: TRBD2 (6 bases). Trimming pared 3 bases from V and 9 bases from J, leaving 15 bases between. The germline V gene has CDR1 SGHTA and CDR2 FQGNSA. The CDR3 spans 13 residues.

There are many counts of this clonotype. This chain joins TRBV6-1 and TRBJ1-1, with D maybe TRBD1 (6 bases). CDR1 and CDR2 (germline): MNHNS, SASEGT. The CDR3 is 16 amino acids. V shed 0 bases and J shed 5 bases, with 16 bases lying between them. The DNA of the CDR3 is TGTGCCAGCAGTGAAGCGTCGGAGGGGGTTGGAACTGAAGCTTTCTTT. Its protein product is CASSEASEGVGTEAFF.

V gene TRBV11-2 combines with J gene TRBJ2-2, with D perhaps given as TRBD1 or TRBD2 (6 bases each). Germline assignment: CDR1 SGHAT and CDR2 FQNNGV. This CDR3 spans 16 amino acids. V was cut by 4 bases and J by 2 bases, with 14 bases left in between. This CDR3 reads CASSSVGGRNTGELFF. In DNA form, the CDR3 reads TGTGCCAGCAGCTCCGTGGGGGGCCGTAACACCGGGGAGCTGTTTTTT.

This clonotype came up many times. The chain has TRBV11-2 and TRBJ2-7, with D perhaps TRBD1 (5 bases). The germline V gene encodes CDR1 SGHAT and CDR2 FQNNGV. V gave up 1 base and J gave up 2 bases, with 9 bases separating them. The CDR3 runs to 14 residues. The CDR3 protein is CASSLGPRAYEQYF. CDR3 coding DNA: TGTGCCAGCAGCTTAGGTCCCAGGGCCTACGAGCAGTACTTC.

V gene TRBV5-6 combines with J gene TRBJ2-3; no clear D. Germline V CDR1 and CDR2: SGHDT, YYEEEE. V was clipped by 0 bases and J by 2 bases, with 10 bases between them. The CDR3 runs to 15 residues. The CDR3 is CASSLGADLTDTQYF. CDR3 in DNA: TGTGCCAGCAGCTTGGGTGCAGACCTCACAGATACGCAGTATTTT.

The gene calls are TRBV10-3 and TRBJ2-7; no definite D call. V shed 0 bases and J shed 3 bases, with 9 bases lying between them. The CDR3 length is 14 residues. Per the germline V gene, CDR1 is ENHRY and CDR2 is SYGVKD. CDR3 sequence reads: CAISESQVNYEQYF. As DNA, the CDR3 is TGTGCCATCAGTGAGTCGCAGGTGAACTACGAGCAGTACTTC.

This clonotype was counted a few times. This chain joins TRBV28 and TRBJ2-7; 11 bases are shared with TRBD2. V was clipped by 3 bases and J by 1 base; unmatched bases: 8. The CDR3 is made up of 17 amino acids. CDR1 is MDHEN, CDR2 SYDVKM, per germline. DNA of the CDR3: TGTGCCAGCAGTTTCGGGCTAGCGGGGGGATCTTCCTACGAGCAGTACTTC. It specifies CASSFGLAGGSSYEQYF.

The chain employs TRBV6-6 and TRBJ2-3; TRBD2 agrees at 10 bases. V lost 6 bases to trimming and J lost 0 bases; unmatched junction nucleotides: 18. Germline V CDR1 and CDR2: MNHNY, SVGAGI (reference sequence). This CDR3 comprises 20 residues. The CDR3 protein is CASSPVWPPGLARSTDTQYF. The CDR3 DNA reads TGTGCCAGCAGCCCGGTTTGGCCCCCGGGACTAGCGAGGAGCACAGATACGCAGTATTTT.

The sample holds many counts of this clonotype. The chain is built from TRBV7-2 and TRBJ2-7, with D unresolved. The CDR3 consists of 14 residues. Germline loops: CDR1 SGHTA, CDR2 FQGNSA. V was clipped by 1 base and J by 7 bases, with 14 bases between them. The CDR3 sequence: CASSLVPAVVEQYF. The CDR3 coding sequence is TGTGCCAGCAGCTTAGTCCCGGCAGTTGTGGAGCAGTACTTC.

J is TRBJ2-1 and V is TRBV6-5; 7 nucleotides agree with TRBD2. The CDR3 contains 17 residues. In germline, CDR1 is MNHEY, CDR2 SVGAGI. V shed 2 bases, J shed 10 bases, and the junction held 17 bases outside the gene matches. Here the CDR3 reads CASSYASGEPGFVEQFF. CDR3 bases: TGTGCCAGCAGTTACGCTAGCGGAGAACCCGGGTTTGTAGAGCAGTTCTTC.

This clonotype was picked up many times. The gene calls are TRBV4-1 and TRBJ1-1, with D unresolved. The germline gives CDR1 MGHRA, CDR2 YSYEKL. Trimming took off 8 bases at V and 0 bases at J, with 7 bases between the two ends. The CDR3 totals 12 residues. This CDR3 is CASRSMNTEAFF. Here the CDR3 DNA reads TGCGCCAGCCGCTCCATGAACACTGAAGCTTTCTTT.

This clonotype has a count of ten or more. The gene calls are TRBV7-2 and TRBJ2-5, with TRBD2 matching 8 bases. The germline V gene encodes CDR1 SGHTA and CDR2 FQGNSA. The length of the CDR3 is 14 residues. Trimming removed 5 bases from V and 5 bases from J; junction bases left unmatched: 7. CDR3 bases: TGTGCCAGCAGCCTCGGACCGGGGGGGGAGACCCAGTACTTC. Translation: CASSLGPGGETQYF.

In this sample, this clonotype turned up many times. The J gene is TRBJ2-7, the V gene TRBV19; D remains ambiguous. The CDR3 spans 12 residues. V lost 5 bases and J lost 6, with 11 bases in between. The germline gives CDR1 LNHDA, CDR2 SQIVND (reference sequence). In DNA form, the CDR3 reads TGTGCCAGTAGTTTGGGGTACGGCGAGCAGTACTTC. Amino acids: CASSLGYGEQYF.

This clonotype appeared once. The V and J genes are TRBV4-1 and TRBJ2-7; D gene unclear. Germline assignment: CDR1 MGHRA and CDR2 YSYEKL. The CDR3 is 14 residues long. The germline V and J ends were trimmed by 1 base and 1 base, with 8 bases remaining between them. Here the CDR3 reads CASSQVQQSYEQYF. CDR3 bases: TGCGCCAGCAGCCAAGTTCAACAGTCCTACGAGCAGTACTTC.

The V gene is TRBV6-1, the J gene TRBJ1-5; no firm D call. V shed 0 bases and J shed 1 base, with 7 bases lying between them. The CDR3 is made up of 15 amino acids. CDR1 and CDR2 from the germline V gene are MNHNS and SASEGT. The CDR3 DNA sequence: TGTGCCAGCAGTGAAGCTTCGGGGAGCAATCAGCCCCAGCATTTT. Amino acids: CASSEASGSNQPQHF.